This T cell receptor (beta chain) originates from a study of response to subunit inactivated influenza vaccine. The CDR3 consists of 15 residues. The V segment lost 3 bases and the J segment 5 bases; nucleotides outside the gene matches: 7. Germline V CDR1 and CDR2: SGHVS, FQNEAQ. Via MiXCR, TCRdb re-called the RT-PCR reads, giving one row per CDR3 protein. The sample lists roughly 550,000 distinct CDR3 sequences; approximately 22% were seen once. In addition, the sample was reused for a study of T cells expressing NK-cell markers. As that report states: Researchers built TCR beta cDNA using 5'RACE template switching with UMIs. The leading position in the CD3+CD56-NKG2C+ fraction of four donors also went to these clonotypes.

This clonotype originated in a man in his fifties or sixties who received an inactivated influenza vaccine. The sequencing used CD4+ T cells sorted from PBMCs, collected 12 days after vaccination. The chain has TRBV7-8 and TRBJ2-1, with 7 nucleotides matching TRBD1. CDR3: CASSFSRTGDNEQFF. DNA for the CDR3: TGTGCCAGCAGCTTCTCGCGGACAGGCGACAATGAGCAGTTCTTC.